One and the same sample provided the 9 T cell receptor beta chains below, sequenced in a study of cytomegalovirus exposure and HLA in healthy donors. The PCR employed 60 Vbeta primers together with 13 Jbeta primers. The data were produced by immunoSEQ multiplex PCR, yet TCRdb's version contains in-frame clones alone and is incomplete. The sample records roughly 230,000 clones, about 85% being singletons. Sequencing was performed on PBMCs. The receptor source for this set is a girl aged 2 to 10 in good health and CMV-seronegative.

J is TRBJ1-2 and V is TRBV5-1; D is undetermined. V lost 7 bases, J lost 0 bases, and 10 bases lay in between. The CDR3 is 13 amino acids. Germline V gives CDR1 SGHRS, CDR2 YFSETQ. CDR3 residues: CASRDRSNYGYTF. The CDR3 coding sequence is TGCGCCAGCCGGGATCGGTCTAACTATGGCTACACCTTC. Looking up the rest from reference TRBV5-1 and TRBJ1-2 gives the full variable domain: KAGVTQTPRYLIKTRGQQVTLSCSPISGHRSVSWYQQTPGQGLQFLFEYFSETQRNKGNFPGRFSGRQFSNSRSEMNVSTLELGDSALYLCASRDRSNYGYTFGSGTRLTVV.

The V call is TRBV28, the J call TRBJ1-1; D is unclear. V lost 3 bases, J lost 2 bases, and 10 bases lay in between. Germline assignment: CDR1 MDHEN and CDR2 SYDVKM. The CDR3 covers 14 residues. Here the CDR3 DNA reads TGTGCCAGCAGTTTGCACAGCCCTAACACTGAAGCTTTCTTT. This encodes CASSLHSPNTEAFF.

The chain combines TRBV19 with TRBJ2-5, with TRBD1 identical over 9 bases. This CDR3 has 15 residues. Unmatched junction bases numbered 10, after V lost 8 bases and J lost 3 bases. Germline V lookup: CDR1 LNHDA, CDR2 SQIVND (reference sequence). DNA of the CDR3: TGTGCCAGTGGACCACGGTGGACAGGGGAAGAGACCCAGTACTTC. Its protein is CASGPRWTGEETQYF.

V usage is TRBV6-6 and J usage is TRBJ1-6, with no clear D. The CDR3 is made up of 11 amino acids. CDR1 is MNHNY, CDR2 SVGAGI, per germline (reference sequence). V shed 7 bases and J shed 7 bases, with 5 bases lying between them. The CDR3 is CASTTNSPLHF. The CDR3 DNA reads TGTGCCAGCACCACAAATTCACCCCTCCACTTT.

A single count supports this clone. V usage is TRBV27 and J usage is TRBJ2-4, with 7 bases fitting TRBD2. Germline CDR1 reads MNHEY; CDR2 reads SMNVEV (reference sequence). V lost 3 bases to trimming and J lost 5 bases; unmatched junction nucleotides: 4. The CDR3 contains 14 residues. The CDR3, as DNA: TGTGCCAGCAGTTTTGGGGGGGACCAAAACATTCAGTACTTC. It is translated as CASSFGGDQNIQYF.

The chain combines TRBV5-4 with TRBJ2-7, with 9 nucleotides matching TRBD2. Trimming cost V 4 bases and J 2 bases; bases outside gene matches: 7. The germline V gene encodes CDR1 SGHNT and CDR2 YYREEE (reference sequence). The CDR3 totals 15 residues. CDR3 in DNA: TGTGCCAGCAGCCGTGAAGCGGGAGGTACCTACGAGCAGTACTTC. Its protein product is CASSREAGGTYEQYF.

The CDR3 region has the DNA TGTGCCAGCAGCCCAGAGGTGGGGCGAGAGACCCAGTACTTC. Its translation is CASSPEVGRETQYF. The chain carries TRBV9 and TRBJ2-5, with D possibly being TRBD1 (5 bases). Germline V gene data show CDR1 as SGDLS and CDR2 as YYNGEE. CDR3 size: 14 residues. V gave up 4 bases and J gave up 4 bases, with 14 bases separating them. The full variable domain, rest sourced from reference TRBV9 and TRBJ2-5, is DSGVTQTPKHLITATGQRVTLRCSPRSGDLSVYWYQQSLDQGLQFLIQYYNGEERAKGNILERFSAQQFPDLHSELNLSSLELGDSALYFCASSPEVGRETQYFGPGTRLLVL.

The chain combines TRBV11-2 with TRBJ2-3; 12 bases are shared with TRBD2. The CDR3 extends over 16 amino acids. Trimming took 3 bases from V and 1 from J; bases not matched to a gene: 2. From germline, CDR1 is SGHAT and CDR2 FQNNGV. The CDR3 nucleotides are TGTGCCAGCAGCTTGACTAGCGGGAGTGGCACAGATACGCAGTATTTT. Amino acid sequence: CASSLTSGSGTDTQYF.

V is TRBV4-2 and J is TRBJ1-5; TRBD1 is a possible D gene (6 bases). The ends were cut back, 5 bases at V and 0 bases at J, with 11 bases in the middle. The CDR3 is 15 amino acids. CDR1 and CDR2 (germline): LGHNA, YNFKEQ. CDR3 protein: CASSIQGYSNQPQHF. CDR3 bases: TGTGCCAGCAGCATACAGGGATATAGCAATCAGCCCCAGCATTTT.